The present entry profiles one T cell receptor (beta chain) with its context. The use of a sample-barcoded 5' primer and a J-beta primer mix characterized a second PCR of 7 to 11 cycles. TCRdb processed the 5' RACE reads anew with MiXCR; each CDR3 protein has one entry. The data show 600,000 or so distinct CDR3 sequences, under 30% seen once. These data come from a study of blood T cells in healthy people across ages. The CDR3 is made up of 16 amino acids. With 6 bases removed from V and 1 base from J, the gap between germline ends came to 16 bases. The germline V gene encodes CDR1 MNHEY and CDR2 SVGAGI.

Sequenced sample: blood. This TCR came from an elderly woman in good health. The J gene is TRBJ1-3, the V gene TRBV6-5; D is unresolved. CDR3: CASSLREHSSGNTIYF. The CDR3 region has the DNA TGTGCCAGCAGCCTCCGTGAGCATTCTTCTGGAAACACCATATATTTT.